The entry that follows covers one T cell receptor (beta chain) sequence. Its antigen is unknown. Using immunoSEQ multiplex PCR, the repertoire was profiled, and TCRdb retains in-frame clones only, with some absent. The sample records more than 85,000 clones, roughly 70% being singletons. This sample was included in a study of fetal regulatory T cell absence and autoimmunity. Across the study: IPEX patients had exocrine pancreas autoimmunity without clinical diabetes. Findings of the study overall: Cord blood and pancreas showed broadly similar TRB gene family usage. Antigen-driven pancreatic autoimmunity before birth in IPEX was inferred from oligoclonal enrichment.

The CDR3 is 16 residues long. The J segment lost 3 bases and the V segment lost 4 bases, leaving 3 bases of the junction unmatched. In germline, CDR1 is ENHRY, CDR2 SYGVKD. The sequenced sample was pancreas tissue. The sequence was collected from a male donor with IPEX syndrome. The rearrangement uses TRBV10-3 and TRBJ2-2; 12 bases are a match to TRBD2. The CDR3 reads CAISGLAGADTGELFF. The DNA for the CDR3 is TGTGCCATCAGTGGACTAGCGGGAGCGGACACCGGGGAGCTGTTTTTT.